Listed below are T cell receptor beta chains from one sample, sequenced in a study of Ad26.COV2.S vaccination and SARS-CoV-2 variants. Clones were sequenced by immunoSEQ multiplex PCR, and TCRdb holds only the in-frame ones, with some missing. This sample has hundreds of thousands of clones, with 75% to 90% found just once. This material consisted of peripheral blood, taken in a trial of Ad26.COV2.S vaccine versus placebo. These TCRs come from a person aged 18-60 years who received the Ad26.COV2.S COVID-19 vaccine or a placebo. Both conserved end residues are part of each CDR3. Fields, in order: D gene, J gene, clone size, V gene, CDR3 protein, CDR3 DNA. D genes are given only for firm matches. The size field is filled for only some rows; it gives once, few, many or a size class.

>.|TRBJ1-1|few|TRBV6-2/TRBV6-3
CASSPHDYLLWGEPEAFF
TGTGCCAGCAGTCCACACGACTACTTACTTTGGGGGGAGCCTGAAGCTTTCTTT
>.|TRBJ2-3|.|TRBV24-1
CATSDSGTATQDTQYF
TGTGCCACCAGTGACTCCGGGACCGCGACTCAGGATACGCAGTATTTT
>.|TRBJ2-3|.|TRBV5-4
CASSWDGSTDTQYF
TGTGCCAGCAGCTGGGACGGCAGCACAGATACGCAGTATTTT
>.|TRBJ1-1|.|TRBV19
CASSLVRADMNTEAFF
TGTGCCAGTAGTCTCGTCAGGGCTGATATGAACACTGAAGCTTTCTTT
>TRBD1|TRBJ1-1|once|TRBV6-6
CASSLRDRPIGAFF
TGTGCCAGCAGTCTAAGGGACAGGCCGATCGGAGCTTTCTTT
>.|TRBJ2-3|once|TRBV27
CASSLSGLITDTQYF
TGTGCCAGCAGTTTATCAGGCCTGATCACAGATACGCAGTATTTT
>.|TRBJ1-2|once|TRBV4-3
CASSQDSYYGYTF
TGCGCCAGCAGCCAAGACAGCTACTATGGCTACACCTTC
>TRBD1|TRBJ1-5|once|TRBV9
CASSAGTGVNQPQHF
TGTGCCAGCAGCGCTGGGACAGGGGTCAATCAGCCCCAGCATTTT
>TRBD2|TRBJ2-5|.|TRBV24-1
CATSGHAGGSQETQYF
TGTGCCACCAGTGGTCATGCGGGGGGTAGTCAAGAGACCCAGTACTTC
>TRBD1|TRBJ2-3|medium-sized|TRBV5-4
CASSPAGTVTDTQYF
TGTGCCAGCAGCCCAGCCGGGACAGTCACAGATACGCAGTATTTT
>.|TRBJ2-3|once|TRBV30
CAWTDSPDTQYF
TGTGCCTGGACAGACAGCCCAGATACGCAGTATTTT
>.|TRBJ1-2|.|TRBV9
CASSAPAGNYGYTF
TGTGCCAGCAGCGCCCCAGCTGGTAACTATGGCTACACCTTC
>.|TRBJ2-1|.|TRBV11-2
CASSLGGSSYNEQFF
TGTGCCAGCAGCTTAGGTGGGAGCTCCTACAATGAGCAGTTCTTC
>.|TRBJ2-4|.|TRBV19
CASSGGNIQYF
TGTGCCAGTAGTGGGGGAAACATTCAGTACTTC
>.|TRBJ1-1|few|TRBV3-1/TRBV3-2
CASSPSGTEAFF
TGTGCCAGCAGCCCCAGCGGCACTGAAGCTTTCTTT
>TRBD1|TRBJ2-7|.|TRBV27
CASTPSTGGNYHEQYF
TGTGCCAGCACCCCTTCGACAGGGGGCAATTACCACGAGCAGTACTTC
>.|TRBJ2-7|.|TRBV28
CASSSPGDPYEQYF
TGTGCCAGCAGTTCCCCGGGTGACCCCTACGAGCAGTACTTC
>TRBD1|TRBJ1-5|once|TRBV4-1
CASSREPGQQEPQHF
TGCGCCAGCAGCCGGGAGCCGGGACAGCAAGAGCCCCAGCATTTT
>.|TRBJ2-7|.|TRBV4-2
CASSQERVGIYEQYF
TGTGCCAGCAGCCAAGAGCGGGTGGGAATATACGAGCAGTACTTC
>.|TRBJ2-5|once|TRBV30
CAWSVVKGQETQYF
TGTGCCTGGAGTGTAGTTAAGGGTCAAGAGACCCAGTACTTC
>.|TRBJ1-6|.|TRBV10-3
CAITGGGNSPLHF
TGTGCCATCACTGGGGGTGGGAATTCACCCCTCCACTTT
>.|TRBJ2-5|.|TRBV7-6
CASTGPASSGETQYF
TGTGCCAGCACTGGGCCGGCTAGTTCGGGTGAGACCCAGTACTTC
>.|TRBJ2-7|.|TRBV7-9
CASSLDARAYEQYF
TGTGCCAGCAGCTTAGATGCCAGGGCCTACGAGCAGTACTTC
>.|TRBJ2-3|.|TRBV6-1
CASSEQATDTQYF
TGTGCCAGCAGTGAACAGGCCACAGATACGCAGTATTTT
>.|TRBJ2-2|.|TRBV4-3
CASSQVQTSTGELFF
TGCGCCAGCAGCCAAGTCCAGACTAGTACCGGGGAGCTGTTTTTT
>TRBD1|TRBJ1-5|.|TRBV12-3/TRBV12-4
CASTPDRVQPQHF
TGTGCCAGCACCCCCGACAGGGTTCAGCCCCAGCATTTT
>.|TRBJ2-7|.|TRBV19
CASSPQGGVYEQYF
TGTGCCAGTAGCCCACAGGGGGGGGTCTACGAGCAGTACTTC
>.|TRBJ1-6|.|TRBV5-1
CASRQAFSSYNSPLHF
TGCGCCAGCAGACAGGCGTTTAGCTCCTATAATTCACCCCTCCACTTT
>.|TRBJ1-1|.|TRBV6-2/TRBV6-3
CASSYSTAEAFF
TGTGCCAGCAGTTACAGTACCGCTGAAGCTTTCTTT
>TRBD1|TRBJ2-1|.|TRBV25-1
CASSSPGQGDNEQFF
TGTGCCAGCAGTTCTCCCGGACAGGGGGACAATGAGCAGTTCTTC
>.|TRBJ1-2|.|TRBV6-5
CASRGSGPYGYTF
TGTGCCAGCCGAGGGTCGGGACCCTATGGCTACACCTTC
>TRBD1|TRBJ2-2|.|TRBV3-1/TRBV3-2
CASSQGVGTGNTGELFF
TGTGCCAGCAGCCAAGGGGTTGGGACAGGGAACACCGGGGAGCTGTTTTTT
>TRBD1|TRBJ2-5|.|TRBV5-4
CASSSTGWGETQYF
TGTGCCAGCAGCTCGACAGGGTGGGGAGAGACCCAGTACTTC
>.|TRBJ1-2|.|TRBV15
CATTAEISAPYGYTF
TGTGCCACCACAGCAGAGATATCAGCGCCCTATGGCTACACCTTC
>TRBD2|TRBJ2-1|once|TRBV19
CASSSPSGRYEQFF
TGTGCCAGTAGTTCTCCTAGCGGGAGGTATGAGCAGTTCTTC
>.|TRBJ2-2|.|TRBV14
CASSPQATTGELFF
TGTGCCAGCAGCCCTCAGGCCACCACCGGGGAGCTGTTTTTT
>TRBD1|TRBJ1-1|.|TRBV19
CASSRNGQGGSTEAFF
TGTGCCAGTAGCCGAAACGGACAGGGGGGGAGCACTGAAGCTTTCTTT
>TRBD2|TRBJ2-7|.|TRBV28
CASSRGLAGPDEQYF
TGTGCCAGCAGTCGAGGACTAGCGGGACCTGACGAGCAGTACTTC
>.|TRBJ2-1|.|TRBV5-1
CASSLSGANLNEQFF
TGCGCCAGCAGCTTATCAGGGGCGAATCTTAATGAGCAGTTCTTC
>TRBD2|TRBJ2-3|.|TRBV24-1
CATSVRTSGRPDTQYF
TGTGCCACCAGTGTACGGACTAGCGGGAGACCAGATACGCAGTATTTT
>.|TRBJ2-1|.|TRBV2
CASSRRPDHNEQFF
TGTGCCAGCAGCCGACGACCGGACCACAATGAGCAGTTCTTC
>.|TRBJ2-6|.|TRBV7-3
CASSFAAGVGANVLTF
TGTGCCAGCAGCTTTGCGGCTGGGGTTGGGGCCAACGTCCTGACTTTC
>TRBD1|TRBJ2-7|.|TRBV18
CASSPLQGTGNYEQYF
TGTGCCAGCTCCCCGCTCCAAGGGACAGGGAACTACGAGCAGTACTTC
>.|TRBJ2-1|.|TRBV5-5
CASSLVPVGEQFF
TGTGCCAGCAGCTTGGTACCGGTCGGTGAGCAGTTCTTC
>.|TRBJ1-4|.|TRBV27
CASSPRRINEKLFF
TGTGCCAGCAGTCCGCGCCGGATTAATGAAAAACTGTTTTTT
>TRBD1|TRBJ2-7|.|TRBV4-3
CASSQFRQGMLYEQYF
TGCGCCAGCAGCCAGTTTAGACAGGGGATGCTCTACGAGCAGTACTTC
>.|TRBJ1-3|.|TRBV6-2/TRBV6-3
CASSTSGNTIYF
TGTGCCAGCAGCACATCTGGAAACACCATATATTTT
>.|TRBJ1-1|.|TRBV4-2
CASSQEGGLLNTEAFF
TGTGCCAGCAGCCAAGAGGGGGGCTTACTGAACACTGAAGCTTTCTTT
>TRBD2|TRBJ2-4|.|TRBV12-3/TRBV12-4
CAISSGKNIQYF
TGTGCCATTTCTAGCGGGAAAAACATTCAGTACTTC
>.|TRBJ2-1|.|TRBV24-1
CATSDLRGSYNEQFF
TGTGCCACCAGTGATTTGCGGGGGTCCTACAATGAGCAGTTCTTC
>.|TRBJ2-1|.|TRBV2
CASSGGLGTQYNEQFF
TGTGCCAGCAGTGGAGGTTTGGGGACCCAATACAATGAGCAGTTCTTC
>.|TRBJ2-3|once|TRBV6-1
CASSAWLGFDTDTQYF
TGTGCCAGCAGTGCCTGGCTGGGGTTCGATACAGATACGCAGTATTTT